This T cell receptor beta chain was documented in a study of Tregs in tolerant kidney transplant recipients. The study, taken as a whole, reports: Validation in larger populations is needed because few patients were studied.

To note about this clone: Its antigen is not known. The DNA ends 3 residues before the CDR3 does, and the rest of the CDR3 is filled in from the germline J gene.

Trimming at V came to 2 bases and at J to 2 bases, leaving 1 base not matched to a gene. CDR3 length: 15 amino acids. CDR1 and CDR2 from the germline V gene are SGHTA and FQGTGA. Profiled with immunoSEQ multiplex PCR; TCRdb holds only in-frame clones, not every one. This sample contains about 30,000 clones. This chain joins TRBV7-3 and TRBJ2-3; 10 positions agree with TRBD2. The starting material was CD8+ T cells from blood, obtained before the transplant. The receptor was derived from a human donor who received a combined kidney and bone marrow transplant. The CDR3 DNA, read in part, is TGTGCCAGCAGCTTAGGACTAGCGGACACAGATACG. Protein sequence: CASSLGLADTDT. The full CDR3 protein reads CASSLGLADTDTQYF. The complete variable domain, with remaining parts taken from reference TRBV7-3 and TRBJ2-3, reads GAGVSQTPSNKVTEKGKYVELRCDPISGHTALYWYRQSLGQGPEFLIYFQGTGAADDSGLPNDRFFAVRPEGSVSTLKIQRTERGDSAVYLCASSLGLADTDTQYFGPGTRLTVL.